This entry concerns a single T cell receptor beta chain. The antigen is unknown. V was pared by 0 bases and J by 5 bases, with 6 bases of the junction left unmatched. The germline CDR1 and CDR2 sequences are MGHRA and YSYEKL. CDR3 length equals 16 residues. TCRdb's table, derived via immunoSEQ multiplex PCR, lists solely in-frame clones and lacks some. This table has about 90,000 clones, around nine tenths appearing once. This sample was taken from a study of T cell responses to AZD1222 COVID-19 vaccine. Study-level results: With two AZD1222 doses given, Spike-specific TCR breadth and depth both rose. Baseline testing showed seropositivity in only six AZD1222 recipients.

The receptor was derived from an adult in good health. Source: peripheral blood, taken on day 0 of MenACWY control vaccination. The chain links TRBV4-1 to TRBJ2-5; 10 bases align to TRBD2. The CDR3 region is CASSQENSGRWETQYF. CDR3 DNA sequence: TGCGCCAGCAGCCAAGAGAATAGCGGGAGGTGGGAGACCCAGTACTTC.